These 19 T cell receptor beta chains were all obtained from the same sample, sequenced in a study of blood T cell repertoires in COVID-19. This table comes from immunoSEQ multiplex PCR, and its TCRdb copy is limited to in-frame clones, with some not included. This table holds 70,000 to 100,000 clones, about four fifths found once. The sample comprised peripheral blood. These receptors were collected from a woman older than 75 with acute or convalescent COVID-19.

The CDR3 spells CASSPGTGTHGYTF. In DNA, the CDR3 is TGTGCCAGCAGCCCCGGGACAGGGACCCATGGCTACACCTTC. The rearrangement uses TRBV6-5 and TRBJ1-2, with TRBD1 matching 9 bases. Germline values: CDR1 MNHEY, CDR2 SVGAGI. V shed 6 bases and J 6 bases; nucleotides not matched to a gene: 8. This CDR3 is 14 amino acids long.

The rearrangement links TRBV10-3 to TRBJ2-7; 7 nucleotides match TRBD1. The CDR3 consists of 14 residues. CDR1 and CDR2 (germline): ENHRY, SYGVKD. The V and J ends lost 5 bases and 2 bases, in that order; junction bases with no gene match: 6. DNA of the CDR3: TGTGCCATCAGTCCTAGGACAGGTACCTACGAGCAGTACTTC. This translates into CAISPRTGTYEQYF.

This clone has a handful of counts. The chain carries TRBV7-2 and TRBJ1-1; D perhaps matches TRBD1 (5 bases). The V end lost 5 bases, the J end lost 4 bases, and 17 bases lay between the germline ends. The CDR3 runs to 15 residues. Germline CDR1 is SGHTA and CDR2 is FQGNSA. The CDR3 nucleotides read TGTGCCAGCAGCGAATCCAGGGTGAGAGGCACTGAAGCTTTCTTT. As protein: CASSESRVRGTEAFF.

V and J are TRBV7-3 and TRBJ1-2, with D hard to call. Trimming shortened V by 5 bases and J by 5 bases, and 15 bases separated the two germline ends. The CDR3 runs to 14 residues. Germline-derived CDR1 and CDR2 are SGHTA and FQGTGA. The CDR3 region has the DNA TGTGCCAGCAGCGGTGCGGGATCGTATTATGGCTACACCTTC. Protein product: CASSGAGSYYGYTF.

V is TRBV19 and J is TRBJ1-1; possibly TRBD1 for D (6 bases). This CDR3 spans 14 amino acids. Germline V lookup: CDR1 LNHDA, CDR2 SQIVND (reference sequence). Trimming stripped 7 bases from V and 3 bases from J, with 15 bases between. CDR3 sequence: CASTDRGFYTEAFF. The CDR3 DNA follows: TGTGCCAGTACCGATAGGGGGTTCTACACTGAAGCTTTCTTT.

The CDR3 nucleotides read TGCGCCAGCAGCCAACCGGGGACCCAGTACTTC. Its protein product is CASSQPGTQYF. This chain joins TRBV5-1 and TRBJ2-5; D not certain. Germline lookup yields CDR1 SGHRS and CDR2 YFSETQ. V lost 4 bases to trimming and J lost 7 bases, with 8 bases between them. The length of the CDR3 is 11 residues.

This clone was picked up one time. CDR3 nucleotides: TGTGCCAGCGGACTAGCGGGGGGGCCGCTGACAGATACGCAGTATTTT. Its translation: CASGLAGGPLTDTQYF. The chain uses TRBV5-4 and TRBJ2-3; TRBD2 matches 15 bases. The V gene end was trimmed by 7 bases and the J gene end by 3 bases; junction bases not matched to a gene: 6. The germline V gene has CDR1 SGHNT and CDR2 YYREEE (reference sequence). This CDR3 is 16 amino acids long.

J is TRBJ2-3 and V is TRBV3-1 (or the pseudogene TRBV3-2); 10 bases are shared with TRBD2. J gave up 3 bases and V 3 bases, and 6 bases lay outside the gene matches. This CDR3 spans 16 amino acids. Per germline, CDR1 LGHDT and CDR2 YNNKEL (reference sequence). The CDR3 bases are TGTGCCAGCAGCCAGGCAGCGGGGGGGTGGACAGATACGCAGTATTTT. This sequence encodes CASSQAAGGWTDTQYF.

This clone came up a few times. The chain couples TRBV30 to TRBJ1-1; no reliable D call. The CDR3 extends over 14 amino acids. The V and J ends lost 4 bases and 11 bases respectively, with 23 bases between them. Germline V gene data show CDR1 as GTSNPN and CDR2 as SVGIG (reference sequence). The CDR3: CAWKSPDSTSRAFF. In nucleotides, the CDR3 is TGTGCCTGGAAATCCCCGGACTCAACCTCGAGGGCTTTCTTT. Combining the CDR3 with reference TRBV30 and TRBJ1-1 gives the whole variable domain SQTIHQWPATLVQPVGSPLSLECTVEGTSNPNLYWYRQAAGRGLQLLFYSVGIGQISSEVPQNLSASRPQDRQFILSSKKLLLSDSGFYLCAWKSPDSTSRAFFGQGTRLTVV.

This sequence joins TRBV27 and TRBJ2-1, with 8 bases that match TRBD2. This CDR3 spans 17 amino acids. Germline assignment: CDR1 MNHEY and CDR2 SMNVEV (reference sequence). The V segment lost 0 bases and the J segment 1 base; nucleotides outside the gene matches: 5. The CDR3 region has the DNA TGTGCCAGCAGTTTATCCTCGGGACTAGTTTCCTACAATGAGCAGTTCTTC. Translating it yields CASSLSSGLVSYNEQFF.

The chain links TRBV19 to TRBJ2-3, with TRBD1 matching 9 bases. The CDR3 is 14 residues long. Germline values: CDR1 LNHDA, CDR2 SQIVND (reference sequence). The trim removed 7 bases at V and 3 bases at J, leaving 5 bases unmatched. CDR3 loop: CASTGDRVTDTQYF. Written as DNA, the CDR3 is TGTGCCAGTACCGGGGACAGGGTTACAGATACGCAGTATTTT. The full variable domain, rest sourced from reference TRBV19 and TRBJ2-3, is DGGITQSPKYLFRKEGQNVTLSCEQNLNHDAMYWYRQDPGQGLRLIYYSQIVNDFQKGDIAEGYSVSREKKESFPLTVTSAQKNPTAFYLCASTGDRVTDTQYFGPGTRLTVL.

CDR3: CASSPTGELNTEAFF. In DNA form, the CDR3 reads TGTGCCAGCTCACCGACAGGGGAGCTGAACACTGAAGCTTTCTTT. The chain recombines TRBV18 with TRBJ1-1; 8 positions match TRBD1. Trimming at V came to 3 bases and at J to 0 bases, leaving 3 bases not matched to a gene. From germline, CDR1 is KGHSH and CDR2 LQKENI. This CDR3 is built from 15 residues. The entire variable domain, with the rest obtained from reference TRBV18 and TRBJ1-1, is as follows: NAGVMQNPRHLVRRRGQEARLRCSPMKGHSHVYWYRQLPEEGLKFMVYLQKENIIDESGMPKERFSAEFPKEGPSILRIQQVVRGDSAAYFCASSPTGELNTEAFFGQGTRLTVV.

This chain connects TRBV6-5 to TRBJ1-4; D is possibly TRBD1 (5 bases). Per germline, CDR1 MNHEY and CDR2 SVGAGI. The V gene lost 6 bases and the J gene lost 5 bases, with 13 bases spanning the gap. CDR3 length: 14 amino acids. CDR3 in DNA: TGTGCCAGCAGCCTTTCAGGGCTCAATGAAAAACTGTTTTTT. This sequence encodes CASSLSGLNEKLFF.

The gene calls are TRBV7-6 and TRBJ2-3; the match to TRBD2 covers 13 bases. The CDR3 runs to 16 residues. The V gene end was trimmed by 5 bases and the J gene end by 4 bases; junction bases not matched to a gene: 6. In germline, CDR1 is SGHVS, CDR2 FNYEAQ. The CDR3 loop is CASSLLAGGPSDTQYF. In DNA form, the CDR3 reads TGTGCCAGCAGCCTACTAGCGGGGGGGCCCTCAGATACGCAGTATTTT.

DNA of the CDR3: TGTGCCAGCAGCCCAACAGGGACAGCTAACTATGGCTACACCTTC. Translating gives CASSPTGTANYGYTF. This sequence joins TRBV7-2 and TRBJ1-2, with 7 bases fitting TRBD1. With 5 bases clipped from V and 0 bases from J, the junction kept 6 bases outside the gene matches. The CDR3 runs to 15 residues. Germline CDR1 and CDR2: SGHTA and FQGNSA.

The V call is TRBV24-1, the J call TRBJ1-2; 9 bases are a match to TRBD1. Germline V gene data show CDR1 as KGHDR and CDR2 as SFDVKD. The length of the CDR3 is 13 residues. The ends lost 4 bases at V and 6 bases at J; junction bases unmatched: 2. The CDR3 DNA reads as TGTGCCACCAGTGAGCGGACAGGGGATGGCTACACCTTC. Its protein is CATSERTGDGYTF.

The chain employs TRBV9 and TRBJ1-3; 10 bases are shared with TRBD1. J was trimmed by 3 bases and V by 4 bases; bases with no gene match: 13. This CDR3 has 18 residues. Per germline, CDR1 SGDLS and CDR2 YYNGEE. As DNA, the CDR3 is TGTGCCAGCAGCACATCTCCCGGGACAGGGGAAAGTGGAAACACCATATATTTT. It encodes CASSTSPGTGESGNTIYF.

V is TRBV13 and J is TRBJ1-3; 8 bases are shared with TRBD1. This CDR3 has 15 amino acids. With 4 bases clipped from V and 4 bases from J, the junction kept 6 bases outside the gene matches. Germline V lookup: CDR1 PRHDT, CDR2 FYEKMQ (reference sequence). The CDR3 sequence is CASSSHDRGGNTIYF. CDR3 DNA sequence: TGTGCCAGCAGCTCACACGACAGGGGAGGAAACACCATATATTTT.

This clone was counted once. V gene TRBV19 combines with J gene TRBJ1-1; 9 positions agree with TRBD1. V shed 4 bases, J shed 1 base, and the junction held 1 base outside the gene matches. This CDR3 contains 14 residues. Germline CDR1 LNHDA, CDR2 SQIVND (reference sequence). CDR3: CASSKGQGNTEAFF. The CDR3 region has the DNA TGTGCCAGTAGTAAGGGACAGGGGAACACTGAAGCTTTCTTT.